Shown below are 23 T cell receptor beta chains from a single sample sequenced in a study of cytomegalovirus exposure and HLA in healthy donors. 13 Jbeta primers and 60 Vbeta primers were used for the PCR. Clones were read by immunoSEQ multiplex PCR, and TCRdb kept only the in-frame ones, dropping some. The sample holds around 180,000 clones; approximately 84% are singletons and the top ten take approximately 0.26%. Sequenced: PBMCs. These receptors all come from a boy aged 5 to 17 in good health and CMV-seronegative.

This clone has a handful of counts. The rearrangement uses TRBV2 and TRBJ2-4; 12 nucleotides align to TRBD2. The CDR3 spans 18 residues. V was pared by 7 bases and J by 0 bases, with 10 bases of the junction left unmatched. CDR1 is SNHLY and CDR2 is FYNNEI in the germline V gene. The CDR3: CASMTGLAGKIAKNIQYF. The CDR3 DNA sequence: TGTGCCAGCATGACAGGACTAGCGGGGAAGATAGCCAAAAACATTCAGTACTTC.

The rearrangement links TRBV27 to TRBJ2-6, with D possibly TRBD1 on 5 matching bases. V was cut by 5 bases and J by 0 bases, with 14 bases left in between. CDR3 length equals 17 residues. Looked up from germline, CDR1 is MNHEY and CDR2 is SMNVEV (reference sequence). The CDR3 bases are TGTGCCAGCAGTCCGATGACAGTTTCCTCTGGGGCCAACGTCCTGACTTTC. It is translated as CASSPMTVSSGANVLTF.

The chain combines TRBV2 with TRBJ1-2, with a weak D call TRBD1 (6 bases). The CDR3 has 14 residues. Germline-derived CDR1 and CDR2 are SNHLY and FYNNEI. V lost 5 bases to trimming and J lost 1 base, with 11 bases between them. The chain's CDR3 is CASSQDSFNYGYTF. The CDR3 bases are TGTGCCAGCAGTCAGGACAGCTTTAACTATGGCTACACCTTC.

This sequence joins TRBV13 and TRBJ2-7; 9 bases are shared with TRBD1. The CDR3 has 14 residues. Trimming cost V 5 bases and J 2 bases; bases outside gene matches: 4. Germline CDR1 reads PRHDT; CDR2 reads FYEKMQ (reference sequence). The CDR3 loop is CASSRGTGTYEQYF. The CDR3 region has the DNA TGTGCCAGCAGCAGGGGGACAGGGACCTACGAGCAGTACTTC.

V and J are TRBV4-1 and TRBJ1-4; D unclear. V shed 1 base and J shed 5 bases, with 11 bases lying between them. CDR1 MGHRA and CDR2 YSYEKL come from the germline V gene. This CDR3 is built from 15 residues. The CDR3 sequence: CASSQVFGSNEKLFF. CDR3 coding DNA: TGCGCCAGCAGCCAAGTGTTCGGGAGCAATGAAAAACTGTTTTTT.

The J gene is TRBJ1-1, the V gene TRBV6-6, with D tentatively TRBD1 (6 bases). CDR1 and CDR2 (germline): MNHNY, SVGAGI (reference sequence). Between the trimmed V and J ends, which lost 2 bases and 1 base, there was a span of 8 bases. The CDR3 covers 14 residues. In DNA, the CDR3 is TGTGCCAGCAGTTACCCAGGGGAGAACACTGAAGCTTTCTTT. Protein: CASSYPGENTEAFF.

The CDR3 DNA follows: TGTGCCAGCAGAGAGGGTCTCTCCTACGAGCAGTACTTC. This encodes CASREGLSYEQYF. The V and J genes are TRBV2 and TRBJ2-7; maybe TRBD2 (5 bases). Germline lookup yields CDR1 SNHLY and CDR2 FYNNEI. There are 13 residues in the CDR3. V was shortened by 6 bases and J by 0 bases, with 9 bases between the two germline ends.

The V call is TRBV6-6, the J call TRBJ1-1, with a tentative D call TRBD1 (6 bases). V gave up 6 bases and J gave up 5 bases, with 10 bases separating them. Germline V lookup: CDR1 MNHNY, CDR2 SVGAGI (reference sequence). The CDR3 is 12 residues long. In nucleotides, the CDR3 is TGTGCCAGCAGAAGGCAGGGGACTGAAGCTTTCTTT. Translating it yields CASRRQGTEAFF.

The CDR3 sequence: CASRSSGTGVTAEAFF. For the CDR3, the DNA is TGTGCCAGCAGGTCTTCCGGGACAGGGGTAACGGCTGAAGCTTTCTTT. The V and J genes are TRBV28 and TRBJ1-1; 10 bases are shared with TRBD1. The CDR3 runs to 16 residues. With 6 bases clipped from V and 6 bases from J, the junction kept 13 bases outside the gene matches. Germline V CDR1 and CDR2: MDHEN, SYDVKM.

V usage is TRBV19 and J usage is TRBJ1-2; D remains ambiguous. Trimming removed 0 bases from V and 2 bases from J, with 7 bases in between. CDR3 length equals 14 residues. The germline V gene encodes CDR1 LNHDA and CDR2 SQIVND (reference sequence). The CDR3 DNA reads as TGTGCCAGTAGTATAGATCGGGGAAACTATGGCTACACCTTC. It codes for CASSIDRGNYGYTF.

V is TRBV13 and J is TRBJ2-7; TRBD2 aligns across 9 bases. There are 15 residues in the CDR3. Trimming at V came to 4 bases and at J to 4 bases, leaving 8 bases not matched to a gene. Germline values: CDR1 PRHDT, CDR2 FYEKMQ (reference sequence). Written as DNA, the CDR3 is TGTGCCAGCAGCTCCCGTCTAGCGGGGAAATACGAGCAGTACTTC. It specifies CASSSRLAGKYEQYF. The whole variable domain, filled in from reference TRBV13 and TRBJ2-7, reads AAGVIQSPRHLIKEKRETATLKCYPIPRHDTVYWYQQGPGQDPQFLISFYEKMQSDKGSIPDRFSAQQFSDYHSELNMSSLELGDSALYFCASSSRLAGKYEQYFGPGTRLTVT.

The chain combines TRBV6-5 with TRBJ1-2, with D possibly TRBD1 on 5 matching bases. CDR1 and CDR2 from the germline V gene are MNHEY and SVGAGI. Trimming cost V 3 bases and J 7 bases, with 9 bases left between them. CDR3 length equals 12 residues. The CDR3 here is CASSYSGGGYTF. CDR3 sequence (DNA): TGTGCCAGCAGTTATAGCGGGGGTGGCTACACCTTC.

The chain links TRBV29-1 to TRBJ1-3, with D maybe TRBD1 (5 bases). The V gene's germline CDR1 is SQVTM and CDR2 ANQGSEA. The CDR3 runs 11 residues. V was trimmed by 6 bases and J by 8 bases, leaving 11 bases between them. CDR3 in amino acids: CSVGWGDTIYF. The CDR3 nucleotides are TGCAGCGTGGGATGGGGCGACACCATATATTTT.

The chain carries TRBV18 and TRBJ1-2, with 9 bases fitting TRBD1. CDR3 length: 14 residues. The germline V gene encodes CDR1 KGHSH and CDR2 LQKENI. V shed 0 bases, J shed 5 bases, and the junction held 1 base outside the gene matches. In DNA, the CDR3 is TGTGCCAGCTCACCACCGGGACAGGGTTATGGCTACACCTTC. This gives the protein CASSPPGQGYGYTF. Full variable domain (rest looked up from reference TRBV18 and TRBJ1-2): NAGVMQNPRHLVRRRGQEARLRCSPMKGHSHVYWYRQLPEEGLKFMVYLQKENIIDESGMPKERFSAEFPKEGPSILRIQQVVRGDSAAYFCASSPPGQGYGYTFGSGTRLTVV.

This chain connects TRBV6-5 to TRBJ1-2; the D gene is possibly TRBD1 (6 bases). Trimming cost V 8 bases and J 5 bases, with 21 bases left between them. The CDR3 has 15 amino acids. Germline V gene data show CDR1 as MNHEY and CDR2 as SVGAGI. CDR3 amino acids: CASRIVSQGSYGYTF. CDR3 DNA sequence: TGTGCCAGCCGTATCGTTTCACAGGGATCTTATGGCTACACCTTC.

The chain joins TRBV6-5 to TRBJ2-7; D perhaps matches TRBD1 (5 bases). The germline V gene encodes CDR1 MNHEY and CDR2 SVGAGI. Trimming cost V 2 bases and J 0 bases, with 5 bases left between them. CDR3 size: 13 residues. The CDR3 spells CASSYRGSYEQYF. The DNA of the CDR3 is TGTGCCAGCAGTTACAGGGGCTCCTACGAGCAGTACTTC.

Only a few counts were recorded for this clone. The J gene is TRBJ2-2, the V gene TRBV6-5; D is ambiguous. With 7 bases removed from V and 5 bases from J, the gap between germline ends came to 5 bases. Germline-derived CDR1 and CDR2 are MNHEY and SVGAGI. The CDR3 is 11 amino acids. This CDR3 is CASIGTGELFF. CDR3 sequence (DNA): TGTGCCAGCATCGGGACCGGGGAGCTGTTTTTT.

The chain couples TRBV13 to TRBJ1-1; 7 positions match TRBD1. V was clipped by 6 bases and J by 4 bases; unmatched bases: 11. CDR3 length: 15 residues. CDR1 and CDR2 (germline): PRHDT, FYEKMQ (reference sequence). CDR3: CASRETGQTFTEAFF. DNA for the CDR3: TGTGCCAGCAGGGAAACGGGACAGACTTTCACTGAAGCTTTCTTT. Full variable domain (rest looked up from reference TRBV13 and TRBJ1-1): AAGVIQSPRHLIKEKRETATLKCYPIPRHDTVYWYQQGPGQDPQFLISFYEKMQSDKGSIPDRFSAQQFSDYHSELNMSSLELGDSALYFCASRETGQTFTEAFFGQGTRLTVV.

This chain links TRBV29-1 with TRBJ2-1, with TRBD1 identical over 9 bases. This CDR3 is 17 amino acids long. With V trimmed by 4 bases and J by 3 bases, 13 bases remained unmatched. CDR1 is SQVTM, CDR2 ANQGSEA, per germline. CDR3: CSVGGARGTGIYNEQFF. CDR3 nucleotides: TGCAGCGTTGGAGGGGCGAGGGGGACAGGGATCTACAATGAGCAGTTCTTC.

This clone has just a few counts. V usage is TRBV9 and J usage is TRBJ1-1; possible D gene TRBD1, 5 bases. The CDR3 runs to 13 residues. Germline V gene lookup returns CDR1 SGDLS and CDR2 YYNGEE. The V and J ends lost 0 bases and 6 bases respectively, with 9 bases between them. The CDR3 DNA sequence: TGTGCCAGCAGCGTAGTTCAGGGCTCTGAAGCTTTCTTT. Encoded protein: CASSVVQGSEAFF.

CDR3 sequence: CASSQGDRRTYEQYF. The CDR3 bases are TGCGCCAGCAGCCAGGGCGACAGGAGGACCTACGAGCAGTACTTC. The V and J genes are TRBV4-1 and TRBJ2-7; possible D gene TRBD1, 6 bases. V gave up 3 bases and J gave up 2 bases, with 14 bases separating them. Germline CDR1 reads MGHRA; CDR2 reads YSYEKL. This CDR3 contains 15 residues.

This rearrangement joins TRBV10-3 to TRBJ2-7, with a weak D call TRBD1 (5 bases). With 8 bases removed from V and 3 bases from J, the gap between germline ends came to 14 bases. This CDR3 contains 13 residues. CDR1 is ENHRY, CDR2 SYGVKD, per germline. Here the CDR3 reads CAIGQQINYEQYF. DNA for the CDR3: TGTGCCATCGGACAACAGATTAACTACGAGCAGTACTTC.

The V and J genes are TRBV6-5 and TRBJ1-5; perhaps TRBD1 as D (5 bases). The germline gives CDR1 MNHEY, CDR2 SVGAGI. This CDR3 is 14 amino acids long. V was pared by 6 bases and J by 2 bases, with 11 bases between. The CDR3 spells CASRPGMGNQPQHF. In DNA form, the CDR3 reads TGTGCCAGCAGGCCAGGGATGGGCAATCAGCCCCAGCATTTT.